This T cell receptor beta chain emerged from a study of T-cell memory formation after mild COVID-19. After 5'RACE with constant-segment primers, TCR alpha and TCR beta cDNA libraries carrying sample barcodes and UMIs were obtained. Each CDR3 protein gets one entry after TCRdb re-called the 5' RACE reads with MiXCR. The sample lists around 200,000 distinct CDR3 sequences, 16% occurring once. The CDR3 is 13 residues long. The V and J ends lost 3 bases and 6 bases respectively, with 11 bases between them. This clonotype was counted a few times. Its antigen is not known. Study-level results: Proof of SARS-CoV-2 specificity was absent for the second-wave clones that crested on day 37. There were some responding clones in pre-infection memory, which suggested that cross-reactive memory had joined.

The sequenced material came from PBMCs or a T cell subset sorted from them (not recorded which). The clonotype was recovered from an adult woman who had mild COVID-19 (a few samples of this study predate the infection). Cell type and time point are not known. The chain has TRBV12-3 or TRBV12-4 and TRBJ1-1; D is unresolved. CDR3 sequence (DNA): TGTGCCAGCAGTTTGGAGGGTACGGCTGAAGCTTTCTTT. Its translation is CASSLEGTAEAFF.